Sequencing of this TCR beta chain was carried out in a study of cytomegalovirus exposure and HLA in healthy donors (dated by TCRdb to about 2017). The study in broad terms: According to an earlier analysis of 550 to 700 of the donors, about 179 million T cells yielded 90 million to 140 million unique TCR beta sequences and approximately 280 Gb of sequence data. Approximately 300 gigabases of sequencing data and approximately 85 million unique TCR sequences were included in an early release covering under 650 HLA-typed donors. Of the roughly 400 genotyped donors, approximately 83% fell in the genetic ancestry cluster associated with self-reported Caucasian donors. The study aimed to test whether cataloging public T cell receptors could reveal signatures of past pathogen exposure. The T cell repertoires of under 750 subjects were profiled by immunosequencing and related to cytomegalovirus serostatus. Besides the first cohort of approximately 710 subjects, a separate validation cohort made up of some 110 different subjects was used. High-throughput TCR immunosequencing, statistical association of individual TCRs with disease status, and machine learning were combined to predict cytomegalovirus infection status. A later analysis re-analyzed previously published TCR beta repertoires from 550 to 700 donors and added high-resolution HLA genotyping to study TCR occurrence patterns. Rather than drawing on any new phenotypic data, the later analysis identified candidate immune exposures from TCR beta sequences and the way those sequences occurred across donors. To decide whether each TCR beta V gene segment behaved as functional or pseudogenic, an earlier analysis of some 600 of the donors relied on high-throughput TCR beta sequencing. Donor age, sex, ethnicity and CMV serostatus were collected together with the repertoire data. A later genetic analysis used genome-wide SNP genotypes for about 60% of the 666 donors, treating that subset as a discovery cohort. Every repertoire in the discovery cohort had been generated on one and the same sequencing platform. HLA typing covered class I and class II loci at four-digit resolution. The number of typed donors differed by locus: about 620-640 for A, B, C, DRB1 and DQB1; roughly 510 for DQA1; 600 to 610 for DPA1; and some 470 for DPB1. Roughly five DR-DQ haplotypes were handled as single units for association and clustering, since linkage in the cohort was strong. Across about 370 genotyped donors of the cohort, an average of roughly 250,000 unique TCR beta nucleotide sequences per donor were sequenced, and 15% to 20% of those sequences were non-productive. Overall study outcomes, separate from this receptor: In a later analysis, HLA-associated TCR beta chains showed more clonal expansion and lower generation probabilities than non-associated chains that were equally common. In a later analysis, some 18,000 TCR beta sequences were associated with specific HLA alleles at a false discovery rate of 0.05. Across donors, most TCR sequences were observed very rarely, whereas some public TCRs were present in many individuals. Assigning TCR associations to individual alleles was difficult when HLA alleles, especially DR and DQ, strongly co-occurred. A later genetic analysis associated a missense DCLRE1C variant with V-gene and J-gene trimming of TCR beta chains, and an independent cohort replicated the association. A further reported finding was that TCR beta sequences accurately predicted the HLA-A and HLA-B alleles for most subjects in the first cohort. Because some donors lacked HLA typing at each locus, the association tests relied only on the typed subset. Linkage disequilibrium might explain the correlated functional status among segregating V segments, but an unknown experimental factor could not be ruled out. In an earlier analysis of fewer than 750 of the donors, most TCR beta V segments were observed in productive rearrangements about 87% or about 30% of the time, broadly matching IMGT annotations. In vitro tests confirmed that three of the cytomegalovirus-associated TCR beta chains recognize cytomegalovirus antigens. According to a later analysis, TCR association rates differed among HLA loci, with DRB1 alleles showing the most associated TCRs and HLA-C alleles showing the fewest. According to the authors, the approach could potentially be generalized to other disease states and immunological phenotypes. The 87-base-pair reads could not distinguish some IMGT-functional V segments, including TRBV6-2 and TRBV6-3, so those segments were excluded. In a later analysis, most CMV-associated TCR beta chains were found to appear HLA-restricted, with HLA associations seemingly driven largely by CMV exposure. According to a later genetic analysis, donors in an Asian-associated ancestry cluster had fewer N-insertions in productive TCRs than the approximately 670-donor mean. In the study, about 150 TCR beta chains were listed as associated with cytomegalovirus. The only immune exposure information available for the cohort was CMV serostatus. Presence/absence analyses assumed roughly uniform sequencing depth across donors, an assumption that may not hold. Only TCR beta chains were sequenced in this cohort, and the absence of alpha or paired-chain data limited detectable features. The sequencing pipeline was judged likely to have produced a cluster of highly shared sequence variants as a technical artifact. Several of the top co-occurrence clusters appeared to be linked to parvovirus B19, influenza, CMV and Epstein-Barr virus, according to a later analysis. The earlier analysis of a few hundred of the donors excluded around 17 rarely observed V segments, including chromosome 9 orphons, because counts were too low. The classifier was reported to diagnose cytomegalovirus status with high specificity and sensitivity in both the original and validation cohorts.

The cohort comprised 550 to 700 healthy bone marrow donors. At the time of sampling, all cohort members were nominally healthy, though unrecorded immune exposures were likely present. The donor tested CMV seropositive and was one of the 289 seropositive cohort members. Each donor provided a peripheral blood sample, and peripheral blood mononuclear cells were used for TCR beta sequencing. Genomic DNA extraction from the blood cell samples was performed with the Qiagen DNeasy Blood Extraction Kit. Worth noting for this clone: Its antigen remains unidentified. No base quality values were provided; no much bigger clone lies one nucleotide off.

Taken from the germline V gene, the CDR1 and CDR2 loops are WSHSY and SAAADI. Between the V and J ends, shortened by 8 bases and 3 bases respectively, the junction contains 13 bases. Including cysteine and phenylalanine, the CDR3 has 13 amino acids. The CDR3 DNA has 39 bases and is translated from base 1. Library preparation used the immunoSEQ multiplex PCR assay. A mixture of 60 forward primers for TCR Vbeta segments and 13 reverse primers for TCR Jbeta segments was used in the multiplex PCR. Amplification of the CDR3 region of rearranged TCR beta genes was performed with a multiplex PCR assay on genomic DNA. Amplified TCR beta libraries were sequenced as 87-base-pair reads on the Illumina HiSeq System. The authors' analysis ran thus. In a later analysis, 77 million or so unique TCR beta chains were counted across the approximately 640 repertoires, and roughly 11 million of these chains were shared by at least two donors. Raw reads were error-corrected and collapsed into unique sequences with a nearest-neighbor algorithm that merged closely related sequences to remove PCR and sequencing errors. V, D and J gene segments were assigned by aligning CDR3 sequences to IMGT reference sequences. Each retained sequence needed at least a six-nucleotide match to both a V gene segment and a J gene segment. A rearrangement counted as productive if the CDR3 had no stop codons and remained in frame with V and J, and every other rearrangement counted as non-productive. CDR3 was defined by IMGT convention, running from the second conserved V-encoded cysteine to the conserved J-encoded phenylalanine. In an earlier analysis of approximately 590 of the donors, sequences lacking an unambiguous match to a single V gene segment were excluded. In an earlier analysis of roughly 600 of the donors, a V segment was called functional when productive rearrangements were above 56.7%, and segregating when the standard deviation between donors exceeded 5%. A statistical classification framework was built to diagnose cytomegalovirus status from the catalog of TCR beta chain sequences. V and J gene assignment, in a later analysis, came from comparing TCR nucleotide sequences with IMGT/GENE-DB human TR gene sequences. In a later analysis, CDR3 sequences and most-parsimonious VDJ recombination scenarios were assigned using the TCRdist pipeline. In a later analysis, every TCR beta chain was defined by the combination of its CDR3 amino acid sequence and its V-gene family, and reads without a unique V-gene family were dropped. As a way to deal with suspected cross-contamination and a sequencing artifact, a later analysis dropped 450 to 600 nucleotide sequences that were highly shared and had low generation probability. A later analysis calculated a clonal expansion index for each public chain from normalized within-repertoire ranks of inferred template counts. A later analysis computed generation probabilities with a VDJ recombination model fitted to out-of-frame rearrangements, and checked the results against IGoR. In a later analysis, TCR-TCR, TCR-HLA and TCR-CMV co-occurrence was scored with hypergeometric tests, and a repertoire-size bias correction was applied to TCR pairs. A later analysis estimated false discovery rates by permuting HLA or CMV assignments 20 times. A later analysis grouped co-occurring TCRs with DBSCAN, adding TCRdist sequence similarity when clustering within HLA-allele-positive subsets. Co-occurrence clustering excluded repertoires with fewer than 30,000 or more than 120,000 public chains, plus five with anomalous nucleotide sharing. TCRdb provides this immuneACCESS table in a form limited to in-frame rearrangements. Some clones are lacking; in checked studies, under half of them reflect an unresolved V gene, and why the rest are absent is not known. That table supplies the V and J calls and clone size; D and trimming were determined from the DNA. This sample comprises over 150,000 clones, over 70% of them detected only once. 2.5% to 3.5% of the sample is taken by the ten largest.

The receptor was derived from a woman aged 45 to 65 in good health and CMV-seropositive. The chain links TRBV10-2 with TRBJ1-1, with no confidently assigned D gene. The sequencing input was PBMCs. The CDR3 amino acid sequence is: CASRRERYTEAFF. The DNA sequence is given as TGCGCCAGCCGGCGGGAGAGATACACTGAAGCTTTCTTT.